The 21 T cell receptor beta chains given below trace back to one sample, sequenced in a study of beta chain features in type 1 diabetes. Study conclusions and caveats: Patients with Type 1 diabetes showed moderately but significantly shorter TCRB CDR3s in all four CD4+ subsets.

These receptors have no known antigen. Since all of the isolated RNA was reverse transcribed, expressed TCRB transcripts were what got sequenced. Clones were sequenced by immunoSEQ multiplex PCR, and TCRdb holds only the in-frame ones, with some missing. Of around 650,000 clones in the sample, approximately 13% were seen once. Specimen: naive CD4+ T cells from blood. These receptors all come from a man aged 25-40 years with type 1 diabetes.

This clone was seen more than once but under ten times. The chain has TRBV11-2 and TRBJ1-4; 10 nucleotides align to TRBD1. CDR3 length: 15 residues. Germline V gene sequence: CDR1 SGHAT, CDR2 FQNNGV. The junction had 5 bases not matched to a gene; V was cut back by 5 bases and J by 5 bases. This CDR3 reads CASSPRTGGNEKLFF. The DNA for the CDR3 is TGTGCCAGCAGCCCACGGACAGGGGGGAATGAAAAACTGTTTTTT.

The table lists this clone with a few counts. The genes are TRBV9 and TRBJ2-1; the D is unclear. In germline, CDR1 is SGDLS, CDR2 YYNGEE. Trimming left V 0 bases short and J 4 bases short, with 11 bases between. The CDR3 extends over 15 amino acids. CDR3 sequence: CASSVESSQYNEQFF. The DNA of the CDR3 is TGTGCCAGCAGCGTAGAAAGCTCCCAATACAATGAGCAGTTCTTC.

This clone was counted only a few times. The chain carries TRBV28 and TRBJ1-2, with a possible D match to TRBD1 (6 bases). The V end lost 6 bases, the J end lost 8 bases, and 13 bases lay between the germline ends. This CDR3 spans 12 amino acids. CDR1 is MDHEN and CDR2 is SYDVKM in the germline V gene. In DNA form, the CDR3 reads TGTGCCAGCAGCGCACAGGGCTTCGGCTACACCTTC. Translation gives CASSAQGFGYTF.

The gene calls are TRBV7-9 and TRBJ1-2; maybe TRBD1 (5 bases). Deletions cut 11 bases from V and 1 base from J, with 14 bases between. The germline V gene has CDR1 SEHNR and CDR2 FQNEAQ (reference sequence). This CDR3 contains 13 residues. This CDR3 is CAPGTPINYGYTF. In nucleotides, the CDR3 is TGTGCCCCCGGGACTCCCATTAACTATGGCTACACCTTC.

This clone was observed a few times. V gene TRBV10-3 combines with J gene TRBJ2-7; D is undetermined. In germline, CDR1 is ENHRY, CDR2 SYGVKD. V lost 3 bases and J 6 bases, leaving 12 bases between the germline ends. The CDR3 spans 13 residues. CDR3 in amino acids: CAISDPGWVEQYF. For the CDR3, the DNA is TGTGCCATCAGTGACCCTGGTTGGGTCGAGCAGTACTTC.

This clone showed up just a few times. The J gene is TRBJ1-2, the V gene TRBV5-1, with TRBD1 matching over 7 bases. CDR3 length: 13 amino acids. Germline loops: CDR1 SGHRS, CDR2 YFSETQ. J was trimmed by 6 bases and V by 3 bases; bases with no gene match: 5. CDR3 sequence: CASSSRQGDGYTF. The CDR3 DNA follows: TGCGCCAGCAGCTCGCGACAGGGTGATGGCTACACCTTC.

The chain has TRBV25-1 and TRBJ2-5, with 8 bases that match TRBD1. Germline CDR1 and CDR2: MGHDK and SYGVNS. V shed 4 bases and J 5 bases; nucleotides not matched to a gene: 12. This CDR3 contains 16 residues. In DNA, the CDR3 is TGTGCCAGCAGTGGTGGGGGGACAGGCGTTTCGGAGACCCAGTACTTC. Translating gives CASSGGGTGVSETQYF.

Only a few counts were recorded for this clone. The chain is built from TRBV29-1 and TRBJ1-5; D unclear. The CDR3 covers 11 residues. Germline lookup yields CDR1 SQVTM and CDR2 ANQGSEA. Trimming took 4 bases from V and 11 from J, leaving 12 bases between them. This CDR3 is CSVGTHRAQHF. CDR3 nucleotides: TGCAGCGTTGGGACCCACCGGGCCCAGCATTTT.

CDR3 coding DNA: TGTGCCAGCAGGTCCCGCGGGGGGGGCACAGATACGCAGTATTTT. Translating it yields CASRSRGGGTDTQYF. The gene calls are TRBV6-5 and TRBJ2-3, with 9 bases aligning to TRBD2. The length of the CDR3 is 15 residues. The V and J ends lost 6 bases and 1 base, in that order; junction bases with no gene match: 5. CDR1 and CDR2 from the germline V gene are MNHEY and SVGAGI.

This clone came up a few times. The chain joins TRBV29-1 to TRBJ2-1, with 11 bases aligning to TRBD2. After removal of 4 bases from V and 4 bases from J, the junction contained 6 bases not matched to a gene. Germline V lookup: CDR1 SQVTM, CDR2 ANQGSEA. The CDR3 covers 15 residues. CDR3 DNA: TGCAGCGTTGTCACTAGCGGGGGCCCGTACAATGAGCAGTTCTTC. Translated: CSVVTSGGPYNEQFF.

This chain connects TRBV7-8 to TRBJ1-5, with D hard to call. Germline CDR1 is SGHVS and CDR2 is FQNEAQ. This CDR3 contains 13 residues. V lost 2 bases and J lost 6, with 8 bases in between. This chain's CDR3 is CASSLHLSQPQHF. The CDR3 DNA sequence: TGTGCCAGCAGCTTACATCTAAGTCAGCCCCAGCATTTT.

This chain joins TRBV7-2 and TRBJ1-5; the match to TRBD1 covers 9 bases. The CDR3 totals 15 residues. Losses at the gene ends were 3 bases for V and 1 base for J; bases not matched to a gene: 1. Germline V gene data show CDR1 as SGHTA and CDR2 as FQGNSA. The CDR3 loop reads CASSFGTGSNQPQHF. CDR3 in DNA: TGTGCCAGCAGCTTTGGGACAGGGAGCAATCAGCCCCAGCATTTT.

The chain has TRBV18 and TRBJ1-6, with 11 nucleotides matching TRBD1. This CDR3 has 17 residues. Losses at the gene ends were 2 bases for V and 13 bases for J; bases not matched to a gene: 13. CDR1 is KGHSH, CDR2 LQKENI, per germline. DNA of the CDR3: TGTGCCAGCTCACCAAGAGAAGGACAGGGGGCCCAATTCCCCCTCCACTTT. It codes for CASSPREGQGAQFPLHF. Full variable domain (missing parts from reference TRBV18 and TRBJ1-6): NAGVMQNPRHLVRRRGQEARLRCSPMKGHSHVYWYRQLPEEGLKFMVYLQKENIIDESGMPKERFSAEFPKEGPSILRIQQVVRGDSAAYFCASSPREGQGAQFPLHFGNGTRLTVT.

J is TRBJ1-1 and V is TRBV10-3, with D hard to call. V lost 0 bases and J lost 2, with 7 bases in between. Germline lookup yields CDR1 ENHRY and CDR2 SYGVKD. CDR3 length: 14 residues. The CDR3 protein is CAISESNRNTEAFF. The CDR3 region has the DNA TGTGCCATCAGTGAGTCGAACAGAAACACTGAAGCTTTCTTT.

The J gene is TRBJ1-1, the V gene TRBV5-8, with D possibly TRBD1 on 5 matching bases. The CDR3 is made up of 13 amino acids. V gave up 1 base and J gave up 4 bases, with 8 bases separating them. In germline, CDR1 is SGHTS, CDR2 YDEGEE. The CDR3 loop is CASSLWRGTEAFF. CDR3 nucleotides: TGTGCCAGCAGCTTGTGGAGGGGCACTGAAGCTTTCTTT.

This clone showed up just a few times. The V gene is TRBV30, the J gene TRBJ2-5; D is uncertain. From germline, CDR1 is GTSNPN and CDR2 SVGIG (reference sequence). V was pared by 5 bases and J by 7 bases, with 14 bases between. This CDR3 comprises 12 residues. This CDR3 is CAWDTADVTQYF. CDR3 DNA sequence: TGTGCCTGGGATACGGCGGATGTGACCCAGTACTTC.

The chain is built from TRBV2 and TRBJ2-7; D is uncertain. Germline loops: CDR1 SNHLY, CDR2 FYNNEI. The CDR3 covers 15 residues. The germline V and J ends were trimmed by 0 bases and 2 bases, with 11 bases remaining between them. The CDR3 DNA follows: TGTGCCAGCAGTGAAGCGCTTAGACGGACCTACGAGCAGTACTTC. Translated, it gives CASSEALRRTYEQYF. The whole variable domain, filled in from reference TRBV2 and TRBJ2-7, reads EPEVTQTPSHQVTQMGQEVILRCVPISNHLYFYWYRQILGQKVEFLVSFYNNEISEKSEIFDDQFSVERPDGSNFTLKIRSTKLEDSAMYFCASSEALRRTYEQYFGPGTRLTVT.

This rearrangement joins TRBV28 to TRBJ1-2; D remains ambiguous. The CDR3 is made up of 12 amino acids. Germline V gives CDR1 MDHEN, CDR2 SYDVKM. V shed 5 bases and J shed 5 bases, with 9 bases lying between them. CDR3 protein: CASSGSLYGYTF. For the CDR3, the DNA is TGTGCCAGCAGTGGGTCCCTTTATGGCTACACCTTC.

This clone was observed a handful of times. The chain employs TRBV15 and TRBJ2-1; D is ambiguous. In germline, CDR1 is LNHNV, CDR2 YYDKDF (reference sequence). The germline V and J ends were trimmed by 8 bases and 4 bases, with 6 bases remaining between them. CDR3 size: 11 residues. In DNA form, the CDR3 reads TGTGCCACCCAGGCTTACAATGAGCAGTTCTTC. It is translated as CATQAYNEQFF.

Only a few counts were recorded for this clone. The chain is built from TRBV5-4 and TRBJ1-2; the D is unclear. Germline values: CDR1 SGHNT, CDR2 YYREEE (reference sequence). V was clipped by 2 bases and J by 0 bases, with 5 bases between them. This CDR3 is built from 13 residues. The CDR3 is CASSLNSNYGYTF. The CDR3 DNA sequence: TGTGCCAGCAGCTTAAATTCTAACTATGGCTACACCTTC.

Points on this clone: The CDR3 does not end in the conserved phenylalanine or tryptophan, so this is likely a read error. The DNA is left out, because the CDR3 cannot be placed on it with certainty; the CDR3 is given as TCRdb lists it. This rearrangement joins TRBV9 to TRBJ2-3. From its first to its last residue, the CDR3 has 11 amino acids. The germline V gene has CDR1 SGDLS and CDR2 YYNGEE. The CDR3 reads CASSVDGCTLG.